The 4 T cell receptor beta chains presented below share a single source sample, sequenced in a study of blood T cell repertoires in COVID-19. The table came from immunoSEQ multiplex PCR; TCRdb's copy has only in-frame clones and leaves some out. The top ten hold roughly 10% of the sample, which has about 120,000 clones, 85% to 90% seen once. The specimen sequenced was peripheral blood. These receptor sequences come from a man of 80 years or more with acute or convalescent COVID-19.

This chain connects TRBV11-2 to TRBJ2-2, with D possibly being TRBD1 (5 bases). Germline values: CDR1 SGHAT, CDR2 FQNNGV. The CDR3 runs to 14 residues. V lost 5 bases and J 0 bases, leaving 7 bases between the germline ends. The CDR3 reads CASSVTANTGELFF. The DNA of the CDR3 is TGTGCCAGCAGCGTGACAGCGAACACCGGGGAGCTGTTTTTT.

The genes are TRBV11-2 and TRBJ1-2; the D is unclear. Germline V gene data show CDR1 as SGHAT and CDR2 as FQNNGV. This CDR3 contains 15 residues. Between the trimmed V and J ends, which lost 1 base and 4 bases, there was a span of 13 bases. CDR3 bases: TGTGCCAGCAGCTTAGTGGAGCTGGTCGGCTATGGCTACACCTTC. Protein: CASSLVELVGYGYTF. The full variable domain, its missing parts supplied by reference TRBV11-2 and TRBJ1-2, is EAGVAQSPRYKIIEKRQSVAFWCNPISGHATLYWYQQILGQGPKLLIQFQNNGVVDDSQLPKDRFSAERLKGVDSTLKIQPAKLEDSAVYLCASSLVELVGYGYTFGSGTRLTVV.

This chain connects TRBV19 to TRBJ1-4; D unclear. CDR3 length: 15 residues. Germline loops: CDR1 LNHDA, CDR2 SQIVND (reference sequence). The V end was cut by 3 bases, the J end by 8 bases, with 16 bases between. The CDR3 nucleotides are TGTGCCAGTAGTATCGGCGGGCGGTTAGCGGAAAAACTGTTTTTT. This encodes CASSIGGRLAEKLFF.

The V call is TRBV7-6, the J call TRBJ1-3, with TRBD1 identical over 10 bases. The CDR3 has 15 amino acids. Germline values: CDR1 SGHVS, CDR2 FNYEAQ. V lost 5 bases, J lost 4 bases, and 5 bases stayed unmatched. CDR3 nucleotides: TGTGCCAGCAGCCCCAGGACAGGGGGGGGAAACACCATATATTTT. Translated: CASSPRTGGGNTIYF. Drawing the rest from reference TRBV7-6 and TRBJ1-3, the complete variable domain is GAGVSQSPRYKVTKRGQDVALRCDPISGHVSLYWYRQALGQGPEFLTYFNYEAQQDKSGLPNDRFSAERPEGSISTLTIQRTEQRDSAMYRCASSPRTGGGNTIYFGEGSWLTVV.